This T cell receptor (beta chain) was documented in a study of molecular identifiers for immune sequencing clone quantification (dated by TCRdb to the late 2010s). Broadly, across the study: For a replicate experiment, RNA from approximately 20,000 or 100,000 naive CD8 T cells was divided into five aliquots, and four of the five aliquots were sequenced. The study was a methods study using CD8 T cells to benchmark molecular-identifier clustering-based TCR repertoire sequencing (MIDCIRS) and TCR RNA copy counting.

The method was PCR. Sequencing used a NextSeq 500. Bulk TCR libraries were prepared as previously described, using TCR primers listed in Table S5. Total RNA was purified with the Qiagen AllPrep DNA/RNA kit. Before analysis, reads from multiple sequencing runs of the same library were pooled. The study's own analysis went as follows. Only reads with exact TCR constant sequence were kept, trimmed to 150 nt, and grouped by their 12-nt molecular barcodes. Reads within each barcode group were sub-clustered using a 15% Levenshtein threshold, and quality-weighted consensus sequences were constructed for each RNA molecule. Non-functional sequences were excluded, and lower-count sequences lying one edit away from another sequence were also excluded. Based on a fit of two negative binomial distributions, barcode sub-clusters having less than 20% of the maximum read count were discarded. TCRdb handled the public reads itself, with Q25 trimming in fastp and clone calling in MiXCR, and kept productive beta chains. Identical CDR3 proteins give one entry, which carries the most common genes and DNA. The V and J calls follow TCRdb's processing rather than the paper's. Across this sample there are about half a million distinct CDR3 sequences, with less than 30% seen only once. About 0.75% of the sample comes from the top ten.

Libraries of naive CD8 T cells were generated from about 20,000 to 1,000,000 sorted cells, with 10%, 30% or 50% of the purified RNA used. On a BD FACSAria II, naive CD8 T cells were FACS-sorted as CD8+CD4-CCR7+CD45RA+ and collected into RLT Plus buffer. Detection sensitivity was tested by spiking Jurkat RNA equal to roughly nine TCR copies' worth into samples containing about 20,000-1,000,000 naive CD8 T cells. CD8 T cells were enriched using RosetteSep CD8+ T Cell Enrichment Cocktail and Ficoll-Paque, and the enriched cells then underwent ACK red cell lysis. The CDR3 measures 15 amino acids from cysteine to phenylalanine. The kept DNA is CDR3 alone, 45 bases in frame from the first base. V loses 4 bases of germline sequence and J loses 0 bases, and the interval between the two ends is 12 bases. Per the germline V gene, SGHDN is the CDR1 and FVKESK is the CDR2. The research as a whole found: Roughly 2.8 recovered TCR RNA copies per cell were obtained by modeling, versus about 9.7 by digital PCR, implying a capture efficiency of about 30%. Highly expanded clone sizes could be underestimated because identical TCR molecules may share a barcode. When barcode sub-clustering was not used, chimeric consensus sequences inflated TCR diversity, with chimeras reaching as high as 47%. The naive libraries included spiked-in Jurkat TCR RNA (fewer than eleven copies' worth), and this Jurkat TCR RNA is not part of the donor repertoire. In CMV-specific effector cells, clones with more than 20 RNA copies accounted for over 97% of molecules, whereas in naive cells such clones accounted for under 1%. Spiked-in Jurkat TCR RNA equivalent to a single cell was reported to be detectable even among 850,000 to 1,000,000 naive CD8 T cells.

This clonotype was found many times. Its antigen remains unidentified. No base qualities exist here, and no much larger clone lies one base off it. This clonotype was obtained from a human donor in good health. Some libraries in this study had Jurkat cell RNA spiked in. The chain employs TRBV14 and TRBJ1-1, with a weak D call of TRBD1 (6 bases match). The sample was naive CD8+ T cells from blood, with Jurkat cell RNA spiked in. The cell subset or site label of this sample denotes: FACS-sorted CD8+CD4-CCR7+CD45RA+ naive T cells. Read as DNA, the sequence is TGTGCCAGCAGCCCGAGGACAGCGATGAACACTGAAGCTTTCTTT. It is translated as CASSPRTAMNTEAFF.